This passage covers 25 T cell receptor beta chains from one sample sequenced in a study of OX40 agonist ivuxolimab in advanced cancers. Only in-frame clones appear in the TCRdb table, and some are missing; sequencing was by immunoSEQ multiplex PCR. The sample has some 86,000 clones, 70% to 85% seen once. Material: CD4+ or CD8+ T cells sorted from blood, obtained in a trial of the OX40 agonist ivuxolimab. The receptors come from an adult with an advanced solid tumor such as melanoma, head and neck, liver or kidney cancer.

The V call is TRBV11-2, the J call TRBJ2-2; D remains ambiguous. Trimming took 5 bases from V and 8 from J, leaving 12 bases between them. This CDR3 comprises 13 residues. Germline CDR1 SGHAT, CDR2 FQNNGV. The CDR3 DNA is TGTGCCAGCAGCGCCCGACTCACAGGGGAGCTGTTTTTT. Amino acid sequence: CASSARLTGELFF. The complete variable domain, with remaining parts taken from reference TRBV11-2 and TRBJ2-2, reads EAGVAQSPRYKIIEKRQSVAFWCNPISGHATLYWYQQILGQGPKLLIQFQNNGVVDDSQLPKDRFSAERLKGVDSTLKIQPAKLEDSAVYLCASSARLTGELFFGEGSRLTVL.

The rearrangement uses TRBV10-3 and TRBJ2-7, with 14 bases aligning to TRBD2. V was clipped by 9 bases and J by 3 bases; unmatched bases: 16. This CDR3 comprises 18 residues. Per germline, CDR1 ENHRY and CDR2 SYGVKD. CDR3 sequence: CAMGPGPTSGRAYYEQYF. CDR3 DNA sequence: TGTGCCATGGGTCCGGGGCCGACTAGCGGGAGGGCCTACTACGAGCAGTACTTC.

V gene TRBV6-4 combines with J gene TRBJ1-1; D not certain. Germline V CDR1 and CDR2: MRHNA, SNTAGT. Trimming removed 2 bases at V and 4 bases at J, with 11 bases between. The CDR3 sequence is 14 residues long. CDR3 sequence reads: CASSDRAEATEAFF. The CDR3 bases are TGTGCCAGCAGTGACAGGGCGGAAGCCACTGAAGCTTTCTTT.

The CDR3 loop reads CASRRLNQPQHF. The DNA of the CDR3 is TGTGCCAGCAGACGGTTAAATCAGCCCCAGCATTTT. The chain couples TRBV28 to TRBJ1-5; no clear D. Trimming cost V 6 bases and J 4 bases, with 7 bases left between them. Per germline, CDR1 MDHEN and CDR2 SYDVKM. CDR3 length: 12 residues.

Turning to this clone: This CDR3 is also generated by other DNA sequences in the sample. The CDR3 here is CASSVVGGTDTQYF. The CDR3 bases are TGTGCCAGCAGCGTAGTTGGGGGCACAGATACGCAGTATTTT. The chain joins TRBV9 to TRBJ2-3; no clear D. The CDR3 sequence is 14 residues long. V lost 0 bases, J lost 1 base, and 6 bases lay in between. Germline V gives CDR1 SGDLS, CDR2 YYNGEE.

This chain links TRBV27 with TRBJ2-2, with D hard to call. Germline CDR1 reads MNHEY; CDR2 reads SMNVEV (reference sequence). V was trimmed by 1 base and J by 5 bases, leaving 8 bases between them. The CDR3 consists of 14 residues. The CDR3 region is CASSLYGDTGELFF. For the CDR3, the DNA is TGTGCCAGCAGTTTATATGGTGATACCGGGGAGCTGTTTTTT.

CDR3 loop: CASSESQGGTGTYEQYF. In DNA form, the CDR3 reads TGCGCCAGCAGTGAGTCCCAGGGGGGGACAGGGACCTACGAGCAGTACTTC. J is TRBJ2-7 and V is TRBV10-1; 9 nucleotides match TRBD1. Germline CDR1 is WNHNN and CDR2 is SYGVQD (reference sequence). The CDR3 length is 17 residues. The J segment lost 2 bases and the V segment lost 0 bases, leaving 8 bases of the junction unmatched.

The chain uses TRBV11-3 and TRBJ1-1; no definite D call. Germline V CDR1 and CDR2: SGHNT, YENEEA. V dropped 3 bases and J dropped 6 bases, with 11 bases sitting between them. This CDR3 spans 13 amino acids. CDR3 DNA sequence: TGTGCCAGCAGCTTCCGGAGGGCGGCTGAAGCTTTCTTT. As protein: CASSFRRAAEAFF. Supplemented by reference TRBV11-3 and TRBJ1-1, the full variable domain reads EAGVVQSPRYKIIEKKQPVAFWCNPISGHNTLYWYLQNLGQGPELLIRYENEEAVDDSQLPKDRFSAERLKGVDSTLKIQPAELGDSAVYLCASSFRRAAEAFFGQGTRLTVV.

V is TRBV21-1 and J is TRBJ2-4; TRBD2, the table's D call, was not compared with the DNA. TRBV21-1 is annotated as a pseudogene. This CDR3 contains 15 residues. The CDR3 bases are TGTGCCAGCAGTGAAGCGGGAGGGGCCAAAAACATTCAGTACTTC. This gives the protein CASSEAGGAKNIQYF.

The CDR3 sequence is CASSLLGQETQYF. For the CDR3, the DNA is TGTGCCAGCAGCTTATTGGGCCAAGAGACCCAGTACTTC. The chain carries TRBV11-2 and TRBJ2-5; D remains unclear. CDR3 length: 13 amino acids. Germline V gives CDR1 SGHAT, CDR2 FQNNGV. V was cut by 2 bases and J by 1 base, with 5 bases left in between.

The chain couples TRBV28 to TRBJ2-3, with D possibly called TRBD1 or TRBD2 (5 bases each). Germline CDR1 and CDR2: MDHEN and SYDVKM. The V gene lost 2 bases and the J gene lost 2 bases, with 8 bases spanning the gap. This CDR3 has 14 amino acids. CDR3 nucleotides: TGTGCCAGCAGTTTAGGGGGTTACACAGATACGCAGTATTTT. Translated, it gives CASSLGGYTDTQYF.

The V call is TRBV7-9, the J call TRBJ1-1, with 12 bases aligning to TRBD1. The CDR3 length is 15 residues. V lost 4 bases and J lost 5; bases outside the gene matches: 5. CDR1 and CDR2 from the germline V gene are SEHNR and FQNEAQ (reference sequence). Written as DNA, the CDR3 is TGTGCCAGCAGCTCGGGACAGGGGGCGCGAACTGAAGCTTTCTTT. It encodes CASSSGQGARTEAFF.

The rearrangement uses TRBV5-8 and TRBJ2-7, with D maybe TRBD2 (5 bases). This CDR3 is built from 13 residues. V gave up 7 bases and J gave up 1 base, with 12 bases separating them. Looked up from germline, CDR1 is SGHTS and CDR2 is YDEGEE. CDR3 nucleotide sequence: TGTGCCAGCTCCCACGGGGTATCCTACGAGCAGTACTTC. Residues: CASSHGVSYEQYF.

The CDR3, as DNA: TGTGCTAGTGGTATTAGTAACGGCGAGACCCAGTACTTC. As protein: CASGISNGETQYF. This rearrangement joins TRBV12-5 to TRBJ2-5; no clear D gene. The V end lost 5 bases, the J end lost 5 bases, and 12 bases lay between the germline ends. Germline CDR1 and CDR2: LGHNT and FRNRAP. This CDR3 has 13 residues. The full variable domain, completed using reference TRBV12-5 and TRBJ2-5, is DARVTQTPRHKVTEMGQEVTMRCQPILGHNTVFWYRQTMMQGLELLAYFRNRAPLDDSGMPKDRFSAEMPDATLATLKIQPSEPRDSAVYFCASGISNGETQYFGPGTRLLVL.

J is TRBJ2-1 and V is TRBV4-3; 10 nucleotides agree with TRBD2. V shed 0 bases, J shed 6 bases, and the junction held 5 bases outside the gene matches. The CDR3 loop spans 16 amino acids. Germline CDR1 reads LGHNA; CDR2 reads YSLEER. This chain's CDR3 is CASSQEWTSGLNEQFF. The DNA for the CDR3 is TGCGCCAGCAGCCAAGAATGGACTAGCGGTCTCAATGAGCAGTTCTTC.

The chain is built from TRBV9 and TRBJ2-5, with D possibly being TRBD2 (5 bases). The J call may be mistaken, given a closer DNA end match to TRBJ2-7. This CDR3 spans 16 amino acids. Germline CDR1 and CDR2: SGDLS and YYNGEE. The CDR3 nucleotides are TGTGCCAGCAGCGTAGGTTCCGGCCTATCCGGGGACGAGCAGTACTTC. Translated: CASSVGSGLSGDEQYF.

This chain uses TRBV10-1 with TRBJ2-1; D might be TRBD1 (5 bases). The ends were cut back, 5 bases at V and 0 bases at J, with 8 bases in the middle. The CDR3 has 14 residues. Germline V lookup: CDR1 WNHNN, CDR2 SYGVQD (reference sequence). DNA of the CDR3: TGCGCCAGCAGTCCCGACAGCTCCTACAATGAGCAGTTCTTC. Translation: CASSPDSSYNEQFF.

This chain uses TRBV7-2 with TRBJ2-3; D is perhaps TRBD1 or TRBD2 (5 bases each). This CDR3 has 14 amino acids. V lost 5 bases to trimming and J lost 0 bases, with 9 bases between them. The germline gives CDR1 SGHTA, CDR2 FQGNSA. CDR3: CASSRGLSTDTQYF. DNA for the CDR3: TGTGCCAGCAGCCGGGGCCTAAGCACAGATACGCAGTATTTT.

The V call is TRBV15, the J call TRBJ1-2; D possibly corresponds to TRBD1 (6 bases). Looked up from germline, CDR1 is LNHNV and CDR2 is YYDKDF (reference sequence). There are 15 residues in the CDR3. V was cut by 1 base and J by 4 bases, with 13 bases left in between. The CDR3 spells CATSRGRQATYGYTF. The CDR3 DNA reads TGTGCCACCAGCAGAGGTCGACAGGCGACCTATGGCTACACCTTC.

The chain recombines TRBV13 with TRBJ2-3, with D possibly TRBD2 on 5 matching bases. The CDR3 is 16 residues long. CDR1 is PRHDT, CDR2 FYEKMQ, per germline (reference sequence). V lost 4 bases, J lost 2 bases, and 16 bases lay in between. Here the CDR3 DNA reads TGTGCCAGCAGCTCTCAGGTGCTAGCAGACACAGATACGCAGTATTTT. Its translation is CASSSQVLADTDTQYF. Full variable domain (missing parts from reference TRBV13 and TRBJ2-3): AAGVIQSPRHLIKEKRETATLKCYPIPRHDTVYWYQQGPGQDPQFLISFYEKMQSDKGSIPDRFSAQQFSDYHSELNMSSLELGDSALYFCASSSQVLADTDTQYFGPGTRLTVL.

CDR3 in amino acids: CAGKGGATGELFF. DNA for the CDR3: TGTGCCGGGAAAGGGGGGGCCACCGGGGAGCTGTTTTTT. This chain uses TRBV19 with TRBJ2-2; tentative D call: TRBD2 (7 bases). Trimming took 11 bases from V and 4 from J, leaving 14 bases between them. The CDR3 covers 13 residues. Looked up from germline, CDR1 is LNHDA and CDR2 is SQIVND (reference sequence).

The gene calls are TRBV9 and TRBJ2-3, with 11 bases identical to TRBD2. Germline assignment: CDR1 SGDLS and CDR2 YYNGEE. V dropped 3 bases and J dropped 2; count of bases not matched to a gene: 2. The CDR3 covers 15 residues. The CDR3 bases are TGTGCCAGCAGCGCTAGCGGGAGGCCCACAGATACGCAGTATTTT. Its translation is CASSASGRPTDTQYF. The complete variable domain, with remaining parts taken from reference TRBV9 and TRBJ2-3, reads DSGVTQTPKHLITATGQRVTLRCSPRSGDLSVYWYQQSLDQGLQFLIQYYNGEERAKGNILERFSAQQFPDLHSELNLSSLELGDSALYFCASSASGRPTDTQYFGPGTRLTVL.

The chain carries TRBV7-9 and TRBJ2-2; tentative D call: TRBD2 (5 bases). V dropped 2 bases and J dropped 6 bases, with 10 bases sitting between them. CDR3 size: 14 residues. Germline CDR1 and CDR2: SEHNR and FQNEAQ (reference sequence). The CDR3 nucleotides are TGTGCCAGCAGCTTAAAATCGGGATCCGGGGAGCTGTTTTTT. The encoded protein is CASSLKSGSGELFF.

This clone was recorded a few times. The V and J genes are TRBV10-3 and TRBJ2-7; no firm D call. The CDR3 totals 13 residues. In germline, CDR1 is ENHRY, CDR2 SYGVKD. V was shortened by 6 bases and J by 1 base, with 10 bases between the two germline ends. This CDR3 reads CAIRVRGSYEQYF. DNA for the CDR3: TGTGCCATCAGGGTAAGAGGATCCTACGAGCAGTACTTC.

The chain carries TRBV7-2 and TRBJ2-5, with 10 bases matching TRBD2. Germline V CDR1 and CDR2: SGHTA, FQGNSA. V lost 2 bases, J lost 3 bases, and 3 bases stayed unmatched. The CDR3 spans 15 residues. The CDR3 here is CASSLTSGIKETQYF. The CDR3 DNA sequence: TGTGCCAGCAGCTTAACTAGCGGGATTAAAGAGACCCAGTACTTC.